This T cell receptor beta chain was sequenced during a study of blood T cells in healthy people across ages. Study-level findings and limits: The unsorted PBMCs prevented any conclusive comparison of naive versus antigen-experienced cells.

The V gene lost 5 bases and the J gene lost 3 bases, with 17 bases spanning the gap. Germline CDR1 is SGHTA and CDR2 is FQGNSA. This CDR3 is 16 amino acids long. There are a few counts of this clonotype. What it binds is unknown. It was with a sample-barcoded 5' primer and a J-beta primer mix that a second PCR of roughly 7 to 12 cycles was run. TCRdb called the 5' RACE reads again in MiXCR, with one record for every CDR3 protein. This table has roughly 1.5 million distinct CDR3 sequences, around 40% appearing once. The receptor was derived from a woman under 30 in good health. Sequenced: blood. The chain has TRBV7-2 and TRBJ2-1; the D gene is possibly TRBD2 (6 bases). CDR3 in amino acids: CASSGRHGRVYNEQFF. Here the CDR3 DNA reads TGTGCCAGCAGCGGCCGTCACGGGAGAGTCTACAATGAGCAGTTCTTC. The whole variable domain, filled in from reference TRBV7-2 and TRBJ2-1, reads GAGVSQSPSNKVTEKGKDVELRCDPISGHTALYWYRQSLGQGLEFLIYFQGNSAPDKSGLPSDRFSAERTGGSVSTLTIQRTQQEDSAVYLCASSGRHGRVYNEQFFGPGTRLTVL.